This passage covers 22 T cell receptor beta chains from one sample sequenced in a study of T cells in Graves' hyperthyroidism and ophthalmopathy. TCR beta CDR3 regions were amplified from RNA. The TCR CDR3 was amplified in a first-round RT-PCR using the HTBI primer set. TCRdb analysed the multiplex PCR reads with MiXCR anew, one entry per CDR3 protein. The sample consists of some 500,000 distinct CDR3 sequences, about 15% of them appearing once. The sequenced sample was blood. All receptors derive from a woman between 18 and 29 years old with Graves' hyperthyroidism.

This clonotype was observed at least ten times. The chain recombines TRBV3-1 with TRBJ1-1; unclear D gene. Deletions cut 8 bases from V and 0 bases from J, with 16 bases between. The CDR3 extends over 15 amino acids. In germline, CDR1 is LGHDT, CDR2 YNNKEL (reference sequence). The CDR3 DNA reads TGTGCCAGCTCCTCTGTTCTAACGTTGAACACTGAAGCTTTCTTT. Its translation is CASSSVLTLNTEAFF.

This clonotype was seen at least ten times. The chain recombines TRBV12-3 or TRBV12-4 with TRBJ2-5; 7 bases map to TRBD2. The CDR3 length is 15 residues. V was pared by 6 bases and J by 6 bases, with 13 bases of the junction left unmatched. DNA for the CDR3: TGTGCCAGCAGGGGGGGGGGGTTGCTTTCCAAGACCCAGTACTTC. As protein: CASRGGGLLSKTQYF.

This clonotype was observed many times. CDR3 in amino acids: CATSDPGLASNEQFF. Written as DNA, the CDR3 is TGTGCCACCAGTGATCCGGGACTAGCGAGCAATGAGCAGTTCTTC. This chain joins TRBV24-1 and TRBJ2-1; 10 bases are a match to TRBD2. There are 15 residues in the CDR3. The ends lost 3 bases at V and 6 bases at J; junction bases unmatched: 4. Germline assignment: CDR1 KGHDR and CDR2 SFDVKD.

There are many counts of this clonotype. The chain employs TRBV12-3 or TRBV12-4 and TRBJ2-5; possible D gene TRBD2, 6 bases. The ends were cut back, 8 bases at V and 1 base at J, with 8 bases in the middle. The CDR3 contains 12 residues. CDR3 residues: CASRGAQETQYF. CDR3 sequence (DNA): TGTGCCAGCCGCGGGGCCCAAGAGACCCAGTACTTC.

This clonotype was detected ten times or more. The V gene is TRBV14, the J gene TRBJ2-3; TRBD2 matches at 13 bases. Germline V gives CDR1 SGHDN, CDR2 FVKESK. CDR3 length: 16 residues. Losses at the gene ends were 1 base for V and 6 bases for J; bases not matched to a gene: 4. The CDR3 reads CASSQGLAGGWDTQYF. In nucleotides, the CDR3 is TGTGCCAGCAGCCAAGGACTAGCGGGAGGTTGGGATACGCAGTATTTT.

This clonotype was detected many times. The chain uses TRBV10-2 and TRBJ2-2, with 9 bases identical to TRBD2. Per the germline V gene, CDR1 is WSHSY and CDR2 is SAAADI. The junction had 11 bases not matched to a gene; V was cut back by 0 bases and J by 6 bases. The CDR3 extends over 18 amino acids. Here the CDR3 DNA reads TGCGCCAGCAGTGAGTCGCCCTATAGCGGGAGAACCCCCGGGGAGCTGTTTTTT. Its protein product is CASSESPYSGRTPGELFF.

This clonotype was picked up a small number of times. This rearrangement joins TRBV19 to TRBJ2-1, with D maybe TRBD2 (6 bases). Trimming took off 1 base at V and 9 bases at J, with 16 bases between the two ends. From germline, CDR1 is LNHDA and CDR2 SQIVND (reference sequence). This CDR3 spans 15 amino acids. The CDR3 here is CASSIVERVAGEQFF. CDR3 nucleotides: TGTGCCAGTAGTATAGTAGAGCGGGTAGCAGGTGAGCAGTTCTTC. Supplemented by reference TRBV19 and TRBJ2-1, the full variable domain reads DGGITQSPKYLFRKEGQNVTLSCEQNLNHDAMYWYRQDPGQGLRLIYYSQIVNDFQKGDIAEGYSVSREKKESFPLTVTSAQKNPTAFYLCASSIVERVAGEQFFGPGTRLTVL.

This clonotype was seen at least ten times. The chain is built from TRBV29-1 and TRBJ1-1, with no clear D. Germline V lookup: CDR1 SQVTM, CDR2 ANQGSEA. The length of the CDR3 is 13 residues. The V end lost 0 bases, the J end lost 0 bases, and 5 bases lay between the germline ends. CDR3 sequence: CSVEDPLNTEAFF. The CDR3 DNA is TGCAGCGTTGAAGACCCACTGAACACTGAAGCTTTCTTT.

This clonotype was seen repeatedly, ten times or more. The V and J genes are TRBV30 and TRBJ2-5; 11 bases align to TRBD2. Germline CDR1 GTSNPN, CDR2 SVGIG (reference sequence). V dropped 5 bases and J dropped 5; count of bases not matched to a gene: 4. The CDR3 has 13 residues. CDR3 DNA sequence: TGTGCCTGGGATATAGCGGGAGGGGAGACCCAGTACTTC. It specifies CAWDIAGGETQYF.

This clonotype was seen repeatedly, ten times or more. At one boundary the junction diverges from the germline segment, which might be a read error. This chain links TRBV12-3 or TRBV12-4 with TRBJ1-1; D is possibly TRBD1 (5 bases). This CDR3 is built from 13 residues. The CDR3 reads CASSFNRNTGAFF. In DNA form, the CDR3 reads TGTGCCAGCAGTTTCAACAGGAACACTGGAGCTTTCTTT.

This clonotype has a count of ten or more. The J gene is TRBJ1-2, the V gene TRBV29-1, with TRBD1 matching over 8 bases. V gave up 5 bases and J gave up 5 bases; unmatched junction bases: 4. Germline CDR1 and CDR2: SQVTM and ANQGSEA. This CDR3 contains 12 residues. This chain's CDR3 is CSVWDRYYGYTF. The CDR3 DNA reads as TGCAGCGTTTGGGACAGGTATTATGGCTACACCTTC.

On this clonotype itself: This may be a read error, as it is one base from a much larger clone. This rearrangement joins TRBV13 to TRBJ1-4, with D unresolved. This CDR3 contains 14 residues. CDR1 and CDR2 (germline): PRHDT, FYEKMQ (reference sequence). The CDR3, as DNA: TGTGTCAGCGGGCGGGGAAGACTCAATGAAAAACTGTTTTTT. This gives the protein CVSGRGRLNEKLFF. Full variable domain (remainder filled in from reference TRBV13 and TRBJ1-4): AAGVIQSPRHLIKEKRETATLKCYPIPRHDTVYWYQQGPGQDPQFLISFYEKMQSDKGSIPDRFSAQQFSDYHSELNMSSLELGDSALYFCVSGRGRLNEKLFFGSGTQLSVL.

This clonotype was found many times. The V gene is TRBV12-3 or TRBV12-4, the J gene TRBJ2-7; perhaps TRBD2 as D (5 bases). The CDR3 loop spans 11 amino acids. The V and J ends lost 0 bases and 9 bases respectively, with 6 bases between them. This CDR3 is CASSLAGAQYF. As DNA, the CDR3 is TGTGCCAGCAGTTTAGCGGGAGCGCAGTACTTC.

The gene calls are TRBV5-1 and TRBJ1-2; D is unresolved. V lost 0 bases and J lost 5, with 8 bases in between. Per the germline V gene, CDR1 is SGHRS and CDR2 is YFSETQ. The CDR3 has 13 amino acids. CDR3 protein: CASSLDYMYGYTF. Written as DNA, the CDR3 is TGCGCCAGCAGCTTGGATTATATGTATGGCTACACCTTC.

This clonotype was observed at least ten times. The V call is TRBV29-1, the J call TRBJ2-7; 13 bases agree with TRBD2. J lost 5 bases, V lost 3 bases, and 7 bases had no gene match. This CDR3 has 15 amino acids. Germline V lookup: CDR1 SQVTM, CDR2 ANQGSEA. The CDR3 nucleotides are TGCAGCGTTGACCCGGGACTAGCGGGACGCCACGAGCAGTACTTC. This gives the protein CSVDPGLAGRHEQYF.

This clonotype was recorded many times. An end of the junction differs from the germline gene, which may be a read error. This chain connects TRBV29-1 to TRBJ2-5, with 7 bases aligning to TRBD1. The CDR3 is 12 amino acids. Germline V gene sequence: CDR1 SQVTM, CDR2 ANQGSEA. For the CDR3, the DNA is TGCAGCGCTCCGACAGGGCAAGAGTCCCAGTACTTC. This encodes CSAPTGQESQYF.

V is TRBV20-1 and J is TRBJ2-7; 9 bases are a match to TRBD1. V lost 5 bases to trimming and J lost 1 base; unmatched junction nucleotides: 9. This CDR3 has 15 amino acids. Germline V gives CDR1 DFQATT, CDR2 SNEGSKA (reference sequence). The CDR3 here is CSAFLPGQGSYEQYF. The DNA for the CDR3 is TGCAGTGCTTTCCTTCCGGGACAGGGATCCTACGAGCAGTACTTC.

This clonotype was picked up a small number of times. The chain uses TRBV9 and TRBJ2-3; D is undetermined. V was trimmed by 4 bases and J by 1 base, leaving 16 bases between them. The CDR3 runs to 16 residues. Looked up from germline, CDR1 is SGDLS and CDR2 is YYNGEE. DNA for the CDR3: TGTGCCAGCAGCTCCCCTCCCTTCGATGGCACAGATACGCAGTATTTT. This encodes CASSSPPFDGTDTQYF. Looking up the rest from reference TRBV9 and TRBJ2-3 gives the full variable domain: DSGVTQTPKHLITATGQRVTLRCSPRSGDLSVYWYQQSLDQGLQFLIQYYNGEERAKGNILERFSAQQFPDLHSELNLSSLELGDSALYFCASSSPPFDGTDTQYFGPGTRLTVL.

This clonotype was detected a few times. The chain has TRBV30 and TRBJ2-3; TRBD2 might be the D (5 bases). The germline V and J ends were trimmed by 0 bases and 12 bases, with 10 bases remaining between them. Germline CDR1 GTSNPN, CDR2 SVGIG (reference sequence). The CDR3 loop spans 11 amino acids. CDR3 loop: CAWSVLGLQYF. CDR3 sequence (DNA): TGTGCCTGGAGTGTACTAGGCCTACAGTATTTT.

This clonotype was counted ten times or more. The chain uses TRBV2 and TRBJ2-7; 10 positions agree with TRBD2. The CDR3 contains 16 residues. Trimming took 7 bases from V and 0 from J; bases not matched to a gene: 9. Germline CDR1 SNHLY, CDR2 FYNNEI. The CDR3 protein is CASNREGTSDSYEQYF. CDR3 nucleotide sequence: TGTGCCAGCAACCGAGAAGGGACTAGCGACTCCTACGAGCAGTACTTC.

Details on this clonotype: At one of its ends the junction is not consistent with the germline gene, which may arise from a read error. The chain recombines TRBV12-3 or TRBV12-4 with TRBJ2-3; 9 bases line up with TRBD2. This CDR3 is 15 amino acids long. The CDR3 protein is CASRPSGRHTHTQYF. In DNA form, the CDR3 reads TGTGCCAGCAGGCCGAGCGGGAGGCACACACATACGCAGTATTTT.

The genes are TRBV5-1 and TRBJ2-7; D unclear. The CDR3 is 14 residues long. The V end lost 0 bases, the J end lost 3 bases, and 10 bases lay between the germline ends. The V gene's germline CDR1 is SGHRS and CDR2 YFSETQ. CDR3 residues: CASSLGGSSYEQYV. The CDR3 DNA is TGCGCCAGCAGCTTGGGTGGCAGTAGCTACGAGCAGTACGTC.